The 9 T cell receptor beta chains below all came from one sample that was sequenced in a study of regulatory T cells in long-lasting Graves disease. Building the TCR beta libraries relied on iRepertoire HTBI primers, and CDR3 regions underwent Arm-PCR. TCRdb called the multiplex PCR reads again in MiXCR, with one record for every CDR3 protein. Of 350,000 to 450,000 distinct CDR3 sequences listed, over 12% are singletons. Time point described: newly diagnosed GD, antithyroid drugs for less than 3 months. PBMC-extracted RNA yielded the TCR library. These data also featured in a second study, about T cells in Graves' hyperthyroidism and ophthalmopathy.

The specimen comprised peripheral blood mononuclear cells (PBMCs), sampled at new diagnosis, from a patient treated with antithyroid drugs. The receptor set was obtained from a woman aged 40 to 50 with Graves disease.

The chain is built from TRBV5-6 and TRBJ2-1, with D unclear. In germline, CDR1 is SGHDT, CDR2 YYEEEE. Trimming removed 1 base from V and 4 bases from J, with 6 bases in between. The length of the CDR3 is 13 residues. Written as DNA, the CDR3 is TGTGCCAGCAGCTTGAAGCTTTACAATGAGCAGTTCTTC. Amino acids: CASSLKLYNEQFF.

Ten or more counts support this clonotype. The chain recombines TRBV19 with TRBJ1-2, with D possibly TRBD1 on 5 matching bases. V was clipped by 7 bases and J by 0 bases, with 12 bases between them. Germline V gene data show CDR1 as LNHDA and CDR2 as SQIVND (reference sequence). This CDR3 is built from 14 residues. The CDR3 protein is CASTKDKANYGYTF. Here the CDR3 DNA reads TGTGCCAGTACCAAGGACAAGGCTAACTATGGCTACACCTTC.

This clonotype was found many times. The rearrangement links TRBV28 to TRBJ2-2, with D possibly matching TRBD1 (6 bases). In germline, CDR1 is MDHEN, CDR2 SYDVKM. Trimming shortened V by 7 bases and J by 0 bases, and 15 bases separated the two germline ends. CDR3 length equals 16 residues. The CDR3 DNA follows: TGTGCCAGCACTTCCCTGGACAGACCGAACACCGGGGAGCTGTTTTTT. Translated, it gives CASTSLDRPNTGELFF.

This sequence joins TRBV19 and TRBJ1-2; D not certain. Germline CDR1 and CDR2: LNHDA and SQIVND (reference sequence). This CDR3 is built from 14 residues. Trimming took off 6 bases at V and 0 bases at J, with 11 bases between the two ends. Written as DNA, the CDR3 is TGTGCCAGTAGAAGAGGTCAAGCTAACTATGGCTACACCTTC. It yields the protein CASRRGQANYGYTF. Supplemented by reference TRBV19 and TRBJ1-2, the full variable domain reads DGGITQSPKYLFRKEGQNVTLSCEQNLNHDAMYWYRQDPGQGLRLIYYSQIVNDFQKGDIAEGYSVSREKKESFPLTVTSAQKNPTAFYLCASRRGQANYGYTFGSGTRLTVV.

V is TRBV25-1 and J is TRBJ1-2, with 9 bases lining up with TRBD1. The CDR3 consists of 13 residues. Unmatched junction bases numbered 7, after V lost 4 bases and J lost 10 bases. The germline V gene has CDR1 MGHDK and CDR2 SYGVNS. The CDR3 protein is CASSAGQGYPYTF. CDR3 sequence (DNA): TGTGCCAGCAGTGCGGGACAGGGTTACCCCTACACCTTC.

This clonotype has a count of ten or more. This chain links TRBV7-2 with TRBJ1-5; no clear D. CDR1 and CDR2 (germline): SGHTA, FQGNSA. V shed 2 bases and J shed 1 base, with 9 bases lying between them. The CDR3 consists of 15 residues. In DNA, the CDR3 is TGTGCCAGCAGCTTATCGGGAGGGAGCAATCAGCCCCAGCATTTT. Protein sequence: CASSLSGGSNQPQHF.

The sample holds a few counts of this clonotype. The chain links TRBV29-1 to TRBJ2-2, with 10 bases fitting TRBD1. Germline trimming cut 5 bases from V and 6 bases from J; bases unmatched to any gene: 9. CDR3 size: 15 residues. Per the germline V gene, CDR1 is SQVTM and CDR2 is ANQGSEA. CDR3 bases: TGCAGCGTTAAGACCGGGACAGGGGTTCCCGGGGAGCTGTTTTTT. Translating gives CSVKTGTGVPGELFF.

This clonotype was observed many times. The CDR3 DNA reads as TGCAGTGCTAGGGCTAGCGGCTCCTACAATGAGCAGTTCTTC. Protein product: CSARASGSYNEQFF. V gene TRBV20-1 combines with J gene TRBJ2-1; the match to TRBD2 covers 7 bases. Trimming at V came to 3 bases and at J to 0 bases, leaving 2 bases not matched to a gene. The CDR3 has 14 residues. Germline V gene data show CDR1 as DFQATT and CDR2 as SNEGSKA (reference sequence).

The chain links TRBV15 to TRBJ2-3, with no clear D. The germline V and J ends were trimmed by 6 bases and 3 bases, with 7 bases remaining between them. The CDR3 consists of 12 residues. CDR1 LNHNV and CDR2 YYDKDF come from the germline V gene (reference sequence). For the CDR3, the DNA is TGTGCCACCAGGGGTATGACAGATACGCAGTATTTT. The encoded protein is CATRGMTDTQYF.